The next 19 T cell receptor beta chains were all read from a single sample in a study of blood T cell repertoires in COVID-19. The protocol was immunoSEQ multiplex PCR, while the TCRdb copy is restricted to in-frame clones and leaves out a portion. The top ten clones hold 2% to 3% of a sample with 150,000 to 180,000 clones, 70% to 90% of them seen once. Input material: peripheral blood. The receptors stem from a woman in her 70s with acute or convalescent COVID-19.

The gene calls are TRBV2 and TRBJ1-2; a possible D gene is TRBD1 (6 bases). The length of the CDR3 is 14 residues. The germline CDR1 and CDR2 sequences are SNHLY and FYNNEI. V shed 4 bases and J shed 5 bases, with 14 bases lying between them. The CDR3 DNA sequence: TGTGCCAGCAGTGGGCAACAGGGAAGGTATGGCTACACCTTC. It is translated as CASSGQQGRYGYTF.

V gene TRBV19 combines with J gene TRBJ1-5; a possible D gene is TRBD1 (6 bases). V was trimmed by 5 bases and J by 7 bases, leaving 15 bases between them. Germline-derived CDR1 and CDR2 are LNHDA and SQIVND (reference sequence). There are 14 residues in the CDR3. CDR3 sequence (DNA): TGTGCCAGTAGTTCGACAGGCCCTCGCCAGCCCCAGCATTTT. Its protein product is CASSSTGPRQPQHF.

This clone has just a few counts. This chain connects TRBV7-6 to TRBJ1-1; 11 bases are shared with TRBD1. The length of the CDR3 is 16 residues. J gave up 0 bases and V 5 bases, and 5 bases lay outside the gene matches. The germline CDR1 and CDR2 sequences are SGHVS and FNYEAQ. For the CDR3, the DNA is TGTGCCAGCAGCGCCGGGACAGGGGGTATGAACACTGAAGCTTTCTTT. Amino acids: CASSAGTGGMNTEAFF.

The V call is TRBV4-1, the J call TRBJ2-5; weak D call: TRBD2 (7 bases). The CDR3 extends over 18 amino acids. The germline gives CDR1 MGHRA, CDR2 YSYEKL. V was clipped by 0 bases and J by 4 bases, with 21 bases between them. The CDR3 DNA reads as TGCGCCAGCAGCCAAGATCGCTATTTAGGGGGGGAGGGAGAGACCCAGTACTTC. Translation: CASSQDRYLGGEGETQYF.

The chain joins TRBV29-1 to TRBJ1-5, with 7 bases matching TRBD1. J gave up 6 bases and V 4 bases, and 6 bases lay outside the gene matches. CDR3 length: 13 residues. Germline CDR1 is SQVTM and CDR2 is ANQGSEA. CDR3 DNA sequence: TGCAGCGTTGGAGACAGGGTAGGTCAGCCCCAGCATTTT. Protein: CSVGDRVGQPQHF.

The chain links TRBV4-2 to TRBJ1-6; D is uncertain. The V end lost 0 bases, the J end lost 10 bases, and 16 bases lay between the germline ends. Germline CDR1 LGHNA, CDR2 YNFKEQ. The CDR3 contains 16 residues. In nucleotides, the CDR3 is TGTGCCAGCAGCCAAGATATAGAATTACGAGGATCACCCCTCCACTTT. Residues: CASSQDIELRGSPLHF.

The V gene is TRBV18, the J gene TRBJ2-5; 11 nucleotides align to TRBD1. CDR1 and CDR2 from the germline V gene are KGHSH and LQKENI. V lost 3 bases, J lost 4 bases, and 7 bases stayed unmatched. The CDR3 consists of 16 residues. CDR3 nucleotide sequence: TGTGCCAGCTCACCGGACAGGGGGCCGGTTAGAGAGACCCAGTACTTC. The encoded protein is CASSPDRGPVRETQYF.

A single count supports this clone. The rearrangement links TRBV6-5 to TRBJ1-6, with D unclear. Looked up from germline, CDR1 is MNHEY and CDR2 is SVGAGI. V was trimmed by 4 bases and J by 11 bases, leaving 18 bases between them. The CDR3 covers 15 residues. CDR3 DNA: TGTGCCAGCAGTTTCTACAGCGAGGGTATGGCACCCCTCCACTTT. Translation: CASSFYSEGMAPLHF.

The chain combines TRBV28 with TRBJ1-2; 9 bases match TRBD1. The CDR3 extends over 17 amino acids. Germline CDR1 reads MDHEN; CDR2 reads SYDVKM. J was trimmed by 8 bases and V by 1 base; bases with no gene match: 14. Written as DNA, the CDR3 is TGTGCCAGCAGTTTATATCGCATGGGGACAGGGTATCAGGGCTACACCTTC. Protein product: CASSLYRMGTGYQGYTF.

The gene calls are TRBV7-2 and TRBJ2-1; TRBD2 matches at 10 bases. With V trimmed by 5 bases and J by 5 bases, 9 bases remained unmatched. The CDR3 is 16 residues long. Germline loops: CDR1 SGHTA, CDR2 FQGNSA. The DNA for the CDR3 is TGTGCCAGCAGCGTTCTACTAGCGGGGTTCGACAATGAGCAGTTCTTC. This encodes CASSVLLAGFDNEQFF.

The rearrangement uses TRBV7-2 and TRBJ2-5, with TRBD2 identical over 11 bases. CDR3 size: 16 residues. CDR1 and CDR2 (germline): SGHTA, FQGNSA. After removal of 5 bases from V and 5 bases from J, the junction contained 10 bases not matched to a gene. The CDR3 spells CASSRALAGGEETQYF. CDR3 sequence (DNA): TGTGCCAGCAGCCGGGCCCTAGCGGGGGGCGAGGAGACCCAGTACTTC.

The chain combines TRBV13 with TRBJ2-3, with D maybe TRBD1 (5 bases). Germline-derived CDR1 and CDR2 are PRHDT and FYEKMQ (reference sequence). Trimming removed 6 bases at V and 2 bases at J, with 15 bases between. This CDR3 is built from 15 residues. The CDR3 sequence: CASSELGPITDTQYF. The CDR3 bases are TGTGCCAGCAGTGAGCTGGGGCCTATCACAGATACGCAGTATTTT.

Comment on this clone: This sample also contains other DNA sequences that code for the same CDR3. The V and J genes are TRBV24-1 and TRBJ1-2, with D hard to call. V was shortened by 3 bases and J by 8 bases, with 9 bases between the two germline ends. Looked up from germline, CDR1 is KGHDR and CDR2 is SFDVKD. The CDR3 has 12 residues. The CDR3 loop is CATSDPSRGYTF. DNA of the CDR3: TGTGCCACCAGTGATCCTTCGAGGGGCTACACCTTC.

This chain connects TRBV6-6 to TRBJ1-6, with D possibly being TRBD1 (5 bases). Germline V gene data show CDR1 as MNHNY and CDR2 as SVGAGI (reference sequence). The CDR3 loop spans 14 amino acids. V was shortened by 0 bases and J by 10 bases, with 10 bases between the two germline ends. CDR3 sequence: CASSYSGAESPLHF. The CDR3 region has the DNA TGTGCCAGCAGTTACTCAGGGGCGGAATCACCCCTCCACTTT.

The V and J genes are TRBV19 and TRBJ1-1, with TRBD1 as a possible D gene (5 bases). CDR3 length: 15 residues. V lost 3 bases and J lost 0, with 11 bases in between. CDR1 and CDR2 (germline): LNHDA, SQIVND (reference sequence). This chain's CDR3 is CASSIRVDLNTEAFF. The CDR3 bases are TGTGCCAGTAGTATCAGGGTGGATTTGAACACTGAAGCTTTCTTT.

The chain joins TRBV27 to TRBJ2-6; D remains ambiguous. The CDR3 length is 15 residues. V lost 6 bases and J 2 bases, leaving 11 bases between the germline ends. CDR1 MNHEY and CDR2 SMNVEV come from the germline V gene (reference sequence). The CDR3 protein is CASSHTETGANVLTF. The CDR3 coding sequence is TGTGCCAGCAGCCACACAGAAACTGGGGCCAACGTCCTGACTTTC.

The genes are TRBV10-2 and TRBJ1-5; no firm D call. The CDR3 length is 10 residues. CDR1 WSHSY and CDR2 SAAADI come from the germline V gene. CDR3 nucleotides: TGCGCAGCCGGAGATCAGCCCCAGCATTTT. Translated: CAAGDQPQHF.

The chain joins TRBV28 to TRBJ2-3; 7 nucleotides align to TRBD2. Looked up from germline, CDR1 is MDHEN and CDR2 is SYDVKM. CDR3 length equals 15 residues. V lost 3 bases and J lost 1; bases outside the gene matches: 4. The CDR3 region is CASSLGGDRTDTQYF. CDR3 coding DNA: TGTGCCAGCAGTTTGGGGGGGGACCGCACAGATACGCAGTATTTT.

The chain links TRBV7-2 to TRBJ2-3; TRBD1 matches at 7 bases. The trim removed 6 bases at V and 2 bases at J, leaving 8 bases unmatched. The CDR3 is 15 residues long. Germline V lookup: CDR1 SGHTA, CDR2 FQGNSA. The CDR3 region is CASSGSGTATDTQYF. The CDR3 DNA reads as TGTGCCAGCAGTGGCTCCGGGACAGCCACAGATACGCAGTATTTT.